This T cell receptor (beta chain) stems from a study of graft-versus-host responses after intestinal transplantation (TCRdb year 2021). Study-level background: Recipients received multivisceral, liver-intestinal, or isolated intestinal transplants. Anti-thymocyte globulin induction was given to all recipients, followed by maintenance tacrolimus and steroids for two to four years. After intestinal transplantation, graft-versus-host and host-versus-graft alloreactive T cell clones were followed in the graft, circulation and bone marrow using bulk TCR-beta CDR3 sequencing. Alloreactive clones were identified by sequencing pre-transplant mixed lymphocyte reaction products and comparing these products with unstimulated pre-transplant donor and recipient T cells. Of the roughly 26 intestinal transplant recipients enrolled in the cohort, one of whom was a retransplant, a few patients without pretransplant specimens were excluded. Donor T cell macrochimerism was defined as a peak of at least 4% donor T cells among recipient peripheral blood mononuclear cells. Rather than going through the commercial service, samples from three later patients were sequenced in-house on an Illumina MiSeq and processed with MiXCR. Findings and caveats that apply to the study as a whole: Conclusions were limited by the relatively low number and heterogeneity of intestinal transplant patients. GvH clones were detected in recipient bone marrow, and some of these GvH clones were observed earlier in ileal mucosa or blood, consistent with an intestinal mucosal origin. High GvH to HvG T cell clonal ratios were observed in the allografts of patients with donor T cell macrochimerism. Peak levels of circulating GvH clones were associated with declines in HvG clones early after transplant.

Comment on this clone: Its target antigen remains unknown. Within one base of it there is no much larger clone, and no base qualities were kept.

The time point label, read with the paper, signifies: cells obtained before transplantation from donor or recipient. CD3+CD4+ and CD3+CD8+ populations were FACS-sorted from unstimulated pre-transplant donor and recipient cells taken from spleen or lymph nodes. Preparation of the library involved the immunoSEQ multiplex PCR assay. For most patients, genomic DNA was isolated with the Qiagen DNeasy Blood and Tissue Kit and sent frozen to Adaptive Biotechnologies for TCR sequencing. Adaptive Biotechnologies carried out high-throughput TCR-beta CDR3 sequencing of genomic DNA for most patients. The source study handled its data this way. TCR sequencing data were retrieved from Adaptive's ImmunoSEQ software for some 19 patients, whereas a few other patients were processed with MiXCR and VDJtools. To correct CD4 versus CD8 sorting errors, sequences present in both subsets at a frequency ratio below 5:1 were removed. CDR3 nucleotide sequences shared between donor and recipient were removed because their origin could not be assigned. To count as alloreactive, a clone needed at least 2-fold expansion over unstimulated cells and a minimum CFSE-low frequency of 0.002% (template counts) or 0.001% (read counts). Clones were considered mappable if detected in sequenced pre-transplant spleen, lymph node, or MLR CFSE-low populations of the donor or recipient. The cumulative frequency of alloreactive clones was calculated as a percentage of all sequences, weighted by copy number. The clones in this table, taken by TCRdb from immuneACCESS, are in-frame only. Not every clone is retained; where verified, under half of the shortfall comes from an unresolved V gene, and the cause of the rest is unknown. For V, J and clone size, that table is used; D and trimming come from the DNA. Present in this sample are tens of thousands of clones, 80% to 90% of which were seen just once. The ten largest clones take up roughly 2.6% of the sample.

At the junction V is shortened by 6 bases and J by 5 bases, with 15 bases in between. There are 14 amino acids in the CDR3, from cysteine to phenylalanine inclusive. Only CDR3 DNA is held: 42 bases, read in frame from base 1. Via the germline V gene, CDR1 is SGHTA and CDR2 FQGTGA. The TCR was taken from a human donor who received an intestinal transplant. This specimen was unstimulated CD8+ T cells sorted from spleen or lymph node cells, taken before intestinal transplant. The V and J segments used are TRBV7-3 and TRBJ2-3; the D gene is perhaps TRBD2, on 5 matching bases. The CDR3 protein is CASSSSGSGDTQYF. The nucleotide sequence is given as TGTGCCAGCAGTTCCTCGGGGAGTGGAGATACGCAGTATTTT.